This TCR beta chain came from a study of PD-1 blockade in classical Hodgkin lymphoma. Regarding the study as a whole: Those starting nivolumab under 1 year post-ASCT were excluded. Compared with baseline, CD4+ but not CD8+ TCR diversity had risen significantly by C4D1.

Remarks on this clone: Its antigen is undetermined.

Losses at the gene ends were 5 bases for V and 5 bases for J; bases not matched to a gene: 15. Germline V gene sequence: CDR1 LNHDA, CDR2 SQIVND (reference sequence). The CDR3 covers 18 residues. Every patient had relapsed following autologous stem cell transplantation, and cohorts differed in brentuximab vedotin exposure. The data were produced by immunoSEQ multiplex PCR, yet TCRdb's version contains in-frame clones alone and is incomplete. The sample includes 70,000 or so clones, 71% of them seen just once. This clonotype was sampled from a human donor with classical Hodgkin lymphoma. Specimen: peripheral blood mononuclear cells (PBMCs), collected before the second cycle of nivolumab. The V and J genes are TRBV19 and TRBJ2-5, with 12 bases fitting TRBD2. This CDR3 reads CASSRWTSGVRGMETQYF. CDR3 in DNA: TGTGCCAGTAGTCGTTGGACTAGCGGGGTACGGGGGATGGAGACCCAGTACTTC.